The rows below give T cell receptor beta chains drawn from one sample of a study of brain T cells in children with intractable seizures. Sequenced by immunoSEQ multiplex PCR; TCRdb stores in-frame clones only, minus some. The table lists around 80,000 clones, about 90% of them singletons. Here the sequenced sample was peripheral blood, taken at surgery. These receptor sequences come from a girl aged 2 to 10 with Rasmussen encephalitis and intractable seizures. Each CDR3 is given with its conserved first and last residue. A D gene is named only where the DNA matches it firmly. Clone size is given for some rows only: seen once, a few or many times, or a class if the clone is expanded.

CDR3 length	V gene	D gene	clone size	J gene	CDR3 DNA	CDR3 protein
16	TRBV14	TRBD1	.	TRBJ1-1	TGTGCCAGCAGCCAAGATTCGGGACAGTGGAACACTGAAGCTTTCTTT	CASSQDSGQWNTEAFF
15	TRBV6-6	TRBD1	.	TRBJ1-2	TGTGCCAGCAGTTACGCCGGACAGGCCCGAGGGGGCTACACCTTC	CASSYAGQARGGYTF
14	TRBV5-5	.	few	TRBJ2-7	TGTGCCAGCAGCTACCCGGGTGGCGTCTACGAGCAGTACTTC	CASSYPGGVYEQYF
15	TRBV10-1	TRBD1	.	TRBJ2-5	TGCGCCAGCAGTCCCACAGGGGGCTGGCGAGAGACCCAGTACTTC	CASSPTGGWRETQYF
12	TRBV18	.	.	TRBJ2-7	TGTGCCAGCTCAACCGACAGACGCGAGCAGTACTTC	CASSTDRREQYF
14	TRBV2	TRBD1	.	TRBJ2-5	TGTGCCAGCAGTTGGGACAGGGGGGGAGAGACCCAGTACTTC	CASSWDRGGETQYF
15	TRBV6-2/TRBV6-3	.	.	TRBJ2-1	TGTGCCAGCAGTTACAGGGTAAGGGGGAACAATGAGCAGTTCTTC	CASSYRVRGNNEQFF
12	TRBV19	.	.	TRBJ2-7	TGTGCCAGTAGTATCCAAGGGGACGAGCAGTACTTC	CASSIQGDEQYF
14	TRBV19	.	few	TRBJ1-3	TGTGCCAGTAGTATTTTCGACTCTGGAAACACCATATATTTT	CASSIFDSGNTIYF
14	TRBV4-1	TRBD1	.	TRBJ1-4	TGCGCCAGCAGCCAAAGACAGGGGGCTGAAAAACTGTTTTTT	CASSQRQGAEKLFF
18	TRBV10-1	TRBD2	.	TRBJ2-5	TGCGCCAGCAATTCGGAGGGACTAGCGGGAGGGTACCAAGAGACCCAGTACTTC	CASNSEGLAGGYQETQYF
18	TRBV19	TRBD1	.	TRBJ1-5	TGTGCCAGTAGTCTTTACCCCCGGGACAGTTATAGCAATCAGCCCCAGCATTTT	CASSLYPRDSYSNQPQHF
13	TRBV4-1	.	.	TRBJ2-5	TGCGCCAGCAGCCAAGTGGGGACAGAGACCCAGTACTTC	CASSQVGTETQYF
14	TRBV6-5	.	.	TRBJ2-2	TGTGCCAGCAAGAAGGATGTGGTCACCGGGGAGCTGTTTTTT	CASKKDVVTGELFF
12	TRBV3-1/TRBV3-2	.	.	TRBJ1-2	TGTGCCAGCAGCCAAGTTCGCGGTGGCTACACCTTC	CASSQVRGGYTF
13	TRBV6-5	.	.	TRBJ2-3	TGTGCCAGTTATGGGGGGCAGGGAGATACGCAGTATTTT	CASYGGQGDTQYF
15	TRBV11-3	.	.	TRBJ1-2	TGTGCCAGCAGCTTGACACAGGACCCAGAGGATGGCTACACCTTC	CASSLTQDPEDGYTF
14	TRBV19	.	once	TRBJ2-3	TGTGCCAGTACGCAGGGTCTTAGCACAGATACGCAGTATTTT	CASTQGLSTDTQYF
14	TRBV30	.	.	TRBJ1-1	TGTGCCTGGAGTGTTTCGAGCAGGAACACTGAAGCTTTCTTT	CAWSVSSRNTEAFF
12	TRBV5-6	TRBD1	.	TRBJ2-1	TGTGCCAGTTCACAGGGGGTCAATGAGCAGTTCTTC	CASSQGVNEQFF
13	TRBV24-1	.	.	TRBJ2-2	TGTGCCACCAGTGGGGGCGGCACCGGGGAGCTGTTTTTT	CATSGGGTGELFF
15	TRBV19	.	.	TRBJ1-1	TGTGCCAGTAGTTCCCCCACTGGGGGGAACACTGAAGCTTTCTTT	CASSSPTGGNTEAFF